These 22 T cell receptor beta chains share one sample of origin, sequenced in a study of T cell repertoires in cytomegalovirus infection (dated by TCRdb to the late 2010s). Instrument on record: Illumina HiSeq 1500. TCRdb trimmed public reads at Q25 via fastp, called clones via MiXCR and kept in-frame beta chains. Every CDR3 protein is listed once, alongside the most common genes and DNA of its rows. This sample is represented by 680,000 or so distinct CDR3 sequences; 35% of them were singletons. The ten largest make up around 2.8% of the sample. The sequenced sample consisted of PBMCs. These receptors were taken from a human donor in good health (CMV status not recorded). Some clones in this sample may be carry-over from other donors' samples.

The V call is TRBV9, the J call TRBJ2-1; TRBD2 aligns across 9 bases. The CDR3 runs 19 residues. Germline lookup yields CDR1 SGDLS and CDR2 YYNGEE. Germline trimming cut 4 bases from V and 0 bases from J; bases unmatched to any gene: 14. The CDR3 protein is CASSTTGSGGFSSYNEQFF. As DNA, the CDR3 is TGTGCCAGCAGCACAACGGGTAGCGGGGGCTTTAGCTCCTACAATGAGCAGTTCTTC.

The CDR3: CASSESFGANVLTF. CDR3 bases: TGTGCCAGCAGTGAATCCTTCGGGGCCAACGTCCTGACTTTC. The V gene is TRBV25-1, the J gene TRBJ2-6; no clear D gene. Per the germline V gene, CDR1 is MGHDK and CDR2 is SYGVNS. V lost 1 base, J lost 4 bases, and 5 bases lay in between. CDR3 length equals 14 residues.

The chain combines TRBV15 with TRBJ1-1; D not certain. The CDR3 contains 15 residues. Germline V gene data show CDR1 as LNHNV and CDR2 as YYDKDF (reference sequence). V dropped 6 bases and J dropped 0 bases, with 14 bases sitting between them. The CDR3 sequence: CATRSSGIMNTEAFF. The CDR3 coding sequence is TGTGCCACCAGAAGCTCGGGTATCATGAACACTGAAGCTTTCTTT.

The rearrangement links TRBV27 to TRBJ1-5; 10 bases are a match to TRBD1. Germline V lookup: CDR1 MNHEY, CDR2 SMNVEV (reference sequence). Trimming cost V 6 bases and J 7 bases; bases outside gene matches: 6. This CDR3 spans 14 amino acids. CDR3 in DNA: TGTGCCAGCAGGAAGACAGGGGGCTGGCAGCCCCAGCATTTT. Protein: CASRKTGGWQPQHF.

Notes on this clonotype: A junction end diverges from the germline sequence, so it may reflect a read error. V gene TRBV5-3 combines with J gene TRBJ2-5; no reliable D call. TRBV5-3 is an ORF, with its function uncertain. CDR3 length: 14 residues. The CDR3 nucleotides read TGTGCCAGCAGCTTGAAGGTACTACAAGAGACCCAGTACTTC. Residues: CASSLKVLQETQYF.

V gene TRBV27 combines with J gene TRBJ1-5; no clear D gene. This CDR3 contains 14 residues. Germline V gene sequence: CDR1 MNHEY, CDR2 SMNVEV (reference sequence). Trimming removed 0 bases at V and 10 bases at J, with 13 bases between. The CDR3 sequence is CASSLSRTQHPQHF. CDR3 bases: TGTGCCAGCAGTTTATCCCGGACCCAGCATCCCCAGCATTTT.

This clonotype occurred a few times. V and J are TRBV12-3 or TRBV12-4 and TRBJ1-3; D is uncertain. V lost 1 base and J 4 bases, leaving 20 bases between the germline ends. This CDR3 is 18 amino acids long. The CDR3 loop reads CASSLESGSGLGGNTIYF. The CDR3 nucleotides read TGTGCCAGCAGTTTAGAAAGTGGATCCGGGCTAGGGGGAAACACCATATATTTT.

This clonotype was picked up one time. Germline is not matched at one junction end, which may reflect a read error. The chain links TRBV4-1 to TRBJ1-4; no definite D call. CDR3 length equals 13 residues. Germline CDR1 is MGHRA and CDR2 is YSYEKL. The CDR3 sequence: CSSSQPGKEKLFF. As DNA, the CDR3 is TGCTCCAGCAGCCAACCGGGGAAGGAAAAACTGTTTTTT.

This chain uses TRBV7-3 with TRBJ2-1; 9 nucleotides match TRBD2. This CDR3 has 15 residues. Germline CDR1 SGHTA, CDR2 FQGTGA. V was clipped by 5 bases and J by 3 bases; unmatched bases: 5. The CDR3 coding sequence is TGTGCCAGCAGCAATGCGGGGGGGGTCTACAATGAGCAGTTCTTC. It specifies CASSNAGGVYNEQFF. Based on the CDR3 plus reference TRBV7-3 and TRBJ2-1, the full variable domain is GAGVSQTPSNKVTEKGKYVELRCDPISGHTALYWYRQSLGQGPEFLIYFQGTGAADDSGLPNDRFFAVRPEGSVSTLKIQRTERGDSAVYLCASSNAGGVYNEQFFGPGTRLTVL.

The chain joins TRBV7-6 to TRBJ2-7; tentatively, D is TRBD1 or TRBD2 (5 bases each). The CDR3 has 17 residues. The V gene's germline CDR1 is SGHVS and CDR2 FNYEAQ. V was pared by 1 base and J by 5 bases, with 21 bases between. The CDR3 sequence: CASSLVWGQAGSHEQYF. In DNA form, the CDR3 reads TGTGCCAGCAGCTTAGTCTGGGGCCAGGCAGGGAGCCACGAGCAGTACTTC.

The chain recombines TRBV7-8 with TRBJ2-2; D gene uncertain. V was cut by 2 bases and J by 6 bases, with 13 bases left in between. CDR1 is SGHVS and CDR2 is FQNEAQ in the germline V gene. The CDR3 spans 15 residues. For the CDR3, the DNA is TGTGCCAGCAGCTTATTACAGCTCCCGGCCGGGGAGCTGTTTTTT. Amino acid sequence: CASSLLQLPAGELFF.

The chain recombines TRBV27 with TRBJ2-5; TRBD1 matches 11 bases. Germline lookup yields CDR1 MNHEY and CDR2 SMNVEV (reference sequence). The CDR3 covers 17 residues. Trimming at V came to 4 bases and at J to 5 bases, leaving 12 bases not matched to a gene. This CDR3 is CASSSWDRTGGRETQYF. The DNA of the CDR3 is TGTGCCAGCAGTTCGTGGGACCGGACAGGGGGCCGGGAGACCCAGTACTTC.

The CDR3 sequence is CASSLSPAADTQYF. CDR3 bases: TGTGCCAGCAGTTTGAGCCCCGCCGCAGATACGCAGTATTTT. The chain is built from TRBV27 and TRBJ2-3; D gene uncertain. The CDR3 totals 14 residues. Germline loops: CDR1 MNHEY, CDR2 SMNVEV (reference sequence). V gave up 3 bases and J gave up 4 bases, with 11 bases separating them.

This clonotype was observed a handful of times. The chain's CDR3 is CASSSIKGGEQFF. The CDR3 DNA is TGTGCCAGCAGCTCGATTAAGGGTGGTGAGCAGTTCTTC. The chain carries TRBV7-3 and TRBJ2-1; D not resolved. The CDR3 contains 13 residues. V lost 4 bases, J lost 9 bases, and 13 bases lay in between. Germline V gene sequence: CDR1 SGHTA, CDR2 FQGTGA.

CDR3 residues: CASSLSAISSYEQYF. DNA for the CDR3: TGTGCCAGCAGCTTATCGGCTATCAGTTCCTACGAGCAGTACTTC. The chain carries TRBV7-4 and TRBJ2-7; D not resolved. The CDR3 spans 15 residues. Germline CDR1 and CDR2: SGHVT and SQSDAQ. Trimming removed 2 bases from V and 1 base from J, with 12 bases in between.

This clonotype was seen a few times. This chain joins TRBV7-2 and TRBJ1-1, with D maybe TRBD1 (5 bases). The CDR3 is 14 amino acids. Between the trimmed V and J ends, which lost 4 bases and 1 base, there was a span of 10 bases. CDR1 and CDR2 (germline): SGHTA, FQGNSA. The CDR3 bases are TGTGCCAGCAGCTATGGACACGCGAACACTGAAGCTTTCTTT. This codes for CASSYGHANTEAFF.

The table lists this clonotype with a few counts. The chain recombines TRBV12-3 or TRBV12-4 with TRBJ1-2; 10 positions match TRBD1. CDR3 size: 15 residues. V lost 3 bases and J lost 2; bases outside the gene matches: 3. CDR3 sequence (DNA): TGTGCCAGCAGTTTCGGACAGGGGGGGAACTATGGCTACACCTTC. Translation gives CASSFGQGGNYGYTF.

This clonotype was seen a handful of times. The DNA for the CDR3 is TGCAGTGCTAGAGATCGGGAGCGGGGGGCGAGGGATACGCAGTATTTT. This gives the protein CSARDRERGARDTQYF. The chain links TRBV20-1 to TRBJ2-3; 9 bases are shared with TRBD2. The CDR3 is 16 amino acids. The V gene's germline CDR1 is DFQATT and CDR2 SNEGSKA (reference sequence). V gave up 0 bases and J gave up 6 bases; unmatched junction bases: 10.

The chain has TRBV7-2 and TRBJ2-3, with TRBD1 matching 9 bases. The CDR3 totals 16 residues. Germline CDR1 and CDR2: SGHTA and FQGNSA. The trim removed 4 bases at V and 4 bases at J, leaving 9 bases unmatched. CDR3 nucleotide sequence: TGTGCCAGCAGCTCAAGGACAGGGGCGAAGGCAGATACGCAGTATTTT. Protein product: CASSSRTGAKADTQYF.

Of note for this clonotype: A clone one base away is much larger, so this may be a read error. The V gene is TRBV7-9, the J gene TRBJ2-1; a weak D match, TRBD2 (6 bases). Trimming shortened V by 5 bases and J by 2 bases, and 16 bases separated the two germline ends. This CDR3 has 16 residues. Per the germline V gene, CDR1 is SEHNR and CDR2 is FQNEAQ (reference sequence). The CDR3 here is CASSLESGSTYNEQFF. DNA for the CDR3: TGTGCCAGCAGCCTCGAAAGCGGGTCCACCTACAATGAGCAGTTCTTC.

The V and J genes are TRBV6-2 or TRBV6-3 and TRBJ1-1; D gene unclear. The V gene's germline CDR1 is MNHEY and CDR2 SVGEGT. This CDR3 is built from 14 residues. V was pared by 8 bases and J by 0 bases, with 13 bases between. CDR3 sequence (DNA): TGTGCCAGCCTGCGGCTACTATTGAACACTGAAGCTTTCTTT. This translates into CASLRLLLNTEAFF.

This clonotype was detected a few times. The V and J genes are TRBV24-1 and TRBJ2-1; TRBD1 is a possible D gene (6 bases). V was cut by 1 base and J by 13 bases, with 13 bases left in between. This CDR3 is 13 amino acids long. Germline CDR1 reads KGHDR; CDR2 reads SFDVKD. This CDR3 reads CATSDFGTGNQFF. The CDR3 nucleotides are TGTGCCACCAGTGATTTTGGTACAGGGAACCAGTTCTTC.